Shown below are 26 T cell receptor beta chains from a single sample sequenced in a study of blood T cell repertoires in COVID-19. Profiling relied on immunoSEQ multiplex PCR, and the TCRdb table lists in-frame clones only, not all of them. This sample has a few hundred thousand clones, with 70% to 90% found just once. The sequenced sample was peripheral blood. All receptors derive from a human donor in a cohort sampled during active COVID-19.

The chain joins TRBV9 to TRBJ1-2, with D perhaps TRBD1 (6 bases). V was shortened by 4 bases and J by 4 bases, with 14 bases between the two germline ends. This CDR3 comprises 14 residues. CDR1 and CDR2 (germline): SGDLS, YYNGEE. The CDR3 is CASSSTQGGYGYTF. The CDR3 DNA follows: TGTGCCAGCAGCTCGACGCAAGGGGGCTATGGCTACACCTTC.

The rearrangement uses TRBV7-2 and TRBJ1-1, with no clear D. The CDR3 totals 14 residues. Deletions cut 2 bases from V and 2 bases from J, with 9 bases between. Germline CDR1 reads SGHTA; CDR2 reads FQGNSA. The chain's CDR3 is CASSLSGLNTEAFF. In nucleotides, the CDR3 is TGTGCCAGCAGCTTAAGCGGGCTTAACACTGAAGCTTTCTTT.

A word on this clone: This sample includes further DNA sequences coding for the same CDR3. The CDR3 DNA sequence: TGTGCCAGCAGCTCGGCACGGACAGCCTACGAGCAGTACTTC. It yields the protein CASSSARTAYEQYF. V is TRBV7-2 and J is TRBJ2-7, with D possibly TRBD1 on 6 matching bases. The CDR3 is made up of 14 amino acids. In germline, CDR1 is SGHTA, CDR2 FQGNSA. Trimming stripped 4 bases from V and 2 bases from J, with 12 bases between.

This chain links TRBV11-3 with TRBJ2-1; possible D gene TRBD2, 5 bases. Germline lookup yields CDR1 SGHNT and CDR2 YENEEA. The CDR3 has 12 amino acids. V gave up 5 bases and J gave up 8 bases, with 10 bases separating them. As DNA, the CDR3 is TGTGCCAGCAGCGGAGGTGCCGATGAGCAGTTCTTC. It translates to CASSGGADEQFF.

V and J are TRBV25-1 and TRBJ1-5; D is uncertain. Per germline, CDR1 MGHDK and CDR2 SYGVNS. The V gene lost 4 bases and the J gene lost 6 bases, with 10 bases spanning the gap. This CDR3 region has 13 residues. Here the CDR3 DNA reads TGTGCCAGCAGTGCGGCAGAGGGTCAGCCCCAGCATTTT. Its protein is CASSAAEGQPQHF.

The chain employs TRBV5-1 and TRBJ2-4; D might be TRBD1 (6 bases). Germline CDR1 is SGHRS and CDR2 is YFSETQ. Trimming removed 0 bases at V and 0 bases at J, with 10 bases between. The CDR3 contains 16 residues. The CDR3 reads CASSLAGAGAKNIQYF. CDR3 coding DNA: TGCGCCAGCAGCTTGGCAGGGGCGGGAGCCAAAAACATTCAGTACTTC. The full variable domain, in which reference TRBV5-1 and TRBJ2-4 provide the parts outside the CDR3, is KAGVTQTPRYLIKTRGQQVTLSCSPISGHRSVSWYQQTPGQGLQFLFEYFSETQRNKGNFPGRFSGRQFSNSRSEMNVSTLELGDSALYLCASSLAGAGAKNIQYFGAGTRLSVL.

The gene calls are TRBV3-1 (or the pseudogene TRBV3-2) and TRBJ2-3; 12 bases are a match to TRBD2. J lost 10 bases, V lost 4 bases, and 12 bases had no gene match. This CDR3 comprises 16 residues. Germline V gene sequence: CDR1 LGHDT, CDR2 YNNKEL (reference sequence). DNA of the CDR3: TGTGCCAGCAGCCTCGATCCTAGCGGGAGGGCCGGGGCGCAGTATTTT. Its protein product is CASSLDPSGRAGAQYF.

Concerning this clone itself: This sequence may be a read error, since a much larger clone differs from it by one base. The rearrangement uses TRBV9 and TRBJ1-3; no definite D call. This CDR3 comprises 13 residues. Germline CDR1 is SGDLS and CDR2 is YYNGEE. The ends were cut back, 3 bases at V and 0 bases at J, with 4 bases in the middle. CDR3 region: CASSASSGNTIYF. CDR3 in DNA: TGTGCCAGCAGCGCCAGCTCTGGAAACACCATATATTTT. Drawing the rest from reference TRBV9 and TRBJ1-3, the complete variable domain is DSGVTQTPKHLITATGQRVTLRCSPRSGDLSVYWYQQSLDQGLQFLIQYYNGEERAKGNILERFSAQQFPDLHSELNLSSLELGDSALYFCASSASSGNTIYFGEGSWLTVV.

The gene calls are TRBV5-4 and TRBJ2-1; 14 bases are a match to TRBD2. V shed 4 bases and J 2 bases; nucleotides not matched to a gene: 8. The length of the CDR3 is 18 residues. The V gene's germline CDR1 is SGHNT and CDR2 YYREEE (reference sequence). This chain's CDR3 is CASSVRLAGGRAYNEQFF. CDR3 nucleotides: TGTGCCAGCAGCGTTCGACTAGCGGGAGGGCGTGCCTACAATGAGCAGTTCTTC.

This chain joins TRBV9 and TRBJ1-3, with D perhaps matching TRBD1 (6 bases). Trimming took 0 bases from V and 4 from J, leaving 8 bases between them. Germline V gene sequence: CDR1 SGDLS, CDR2 YYNGEE. There are 14 residues in the CDR3. The CDR3 region has the DNA TGTGCCAGCAGCGTAGGGGGGACAGGAAACACCATATATTTT. Its protein product is CASSVGGTGNTIYF.

The CDR3 nucleotides are TGTGCCAGCTCACCACCGAGAGCCCGAAACACTGAAGCTTTCTTT. As protein: CASSPPRARNTEAFF. The chain joins TRBV18 to TRBJ1-1, with D unresolved. This CDR3 spans 15 amino acids. Per germline, CDR1 KGHSH and CDR2 LQKENI. Deletions cut 0 bases from V and 2 bases from J, with 10 bases between.

The chain employs TRBV10-2 and TRBJ1-1; D is ambiguous. Trimming took off 5 bases at V and 1 base at J, with 8 bases between the two ends. This CDR3 has 13 residues. Germline loops: CDR1 WSHSY, CDR2 SAAADI. The CDR3 loop reads CASSPTWNTEAFF. The CDR3 DNA reads TGCGCCAGCAGTCCAACTTGGAACACTGAAGCTTTCTTT.

This rearrangement joins TRBV6-2 or TRBV6-3 to TRBJ2-5, with 10 nucleotides matching TRBD2. This CDR3 is 15 amino acids long. From germline, CDR1 is MNHEY and CDR2 SVGEGT. Germline trimming cut 5 bases from V and 2 bases from J; bases unmatched to any gene: 5. Written as DNA, the CDR3 is TGTGCCAGCAGTCTCCTGACTAGCGGGCAAGAGACCCAGTACTTC. Its translation is CASSLLTSGQETQYF.

Comments on this clone: Other DNA sequences of this sample code for an identical CDR3. The chain combines TRBV4-3 with TRBJ2-5; a possible D gene is TRBD2 (6 bases). The CDR3 runs 15 residues. CDR1 LGHNA and CDR2 YSLEER come from the germline V gene. V lost 3 bases and J 5 bases, leaving 16 bases between the germline ends. The CDR3 region has the DNA TGCGCCAGCAGCCAGGCTCTAGCGAGGATGGAGACCCAGTACTTC. This gives the protein CASSQALARMETQYF.

The chain links TRBV19 to TRBJ2-7; D perhaps matches TRBD2 (7 bases). CDR1 and CDR2 from the germline V gene are LNHDA and SQIVND (reference sequence). This CDR3 is built from 13 residues. Trimming shortened V by 5 bases and J by 3 bases, and 11 bases separated the two germline ends. The DNA of the CDR3 is TGTGCCAGTAGTGCGGGGGCAGTCTACGAGCAGTACTTC. Translation: CASSAGAVYEQYF.

The CDR3 here is CASSQVMLSDSGNTIYF. The CDR3 coding sequence is TGTGCCAGCAGCCAAGTCATGTTGTCAGACTCTGGAAACACCATATATTTT. The chain combines TRBV3-1 (or the pseudogene TRBV3-2) with TRBJ1-3; no reliable D call. V was shortened by 1 base and J by 0 bases, with 13 bases between the two germline ends. The CDR3 runs 17 residues. Germline CDR1 is LGHDT and CDR2 is YNNKEL (reference sequence).

V usage is TRBV6-1 and J usage is TRBJ1-5; TRBD1 aligns across 7 bases. Germline-derived CDR1 and CDR2 are MNHNS and SASEGT. Trimming cost V 2 bases and J 7 bases; bases outside gene matches: 8. CDR3 length: 15 residues. CDR3 sequence reads: CASSEIGQVGQPQHF. DNA for the CDR3: TGTGCCAGCAGTGAAATTGGACAGGTGGGGCAGCCCCAGCATTTT.

The chain recombines TRBV5-1 with TRBJ2-3; D perhaps matches TRBD2 (6 bases). Germline V CDR1 and CDR2: SGHRS, YFSETQ. CDR3 length: 14 amino acids. V was trimmed by 0 bases and J by 5 bases, leaving 10 bases between them. In nucleotides, the CDR3 is TGCGCCAGCAGCTTGGGCCTAGCGCAAGATACGCAGTATTTT. Amino acid sequence: CASSLGLAQDTQYF.

The chain is built from TRBV3-1 (or the pseudogene TRBV3-2) and TRBJ1-3, with D perhaps matching TRBD1 (5 bases). Trimming shortened V by 4 bases and J by 2 bases, and 9 bases separated the two germline ends. In germline, CDR1 is LGHDT, CDR2 YNNKEL (reference sequence). CDR3 length: 14 residues. The CDR3 spells CASSLPGAGNTIYF. For the CDR3, the DNA is TGTGCCAGCAGCCTCCCGGGGGCTGGAAACACCATATATTTT.

This chain links TRBV7-3 with TRBJ1-3; TRBD1 might be the D (6 bases). The CDR3 is made up of 15 amino acids. Germline-derived CDR1 and CDR2 are SGHTA and FQGTGA. The ends were cut back, 5 bases at V and 0 bases at J, with 11 bases in the middle. Here the CDR3 reads CASSLYRDSGNTIYF. CDR3 bases: TGTGCCAGCAGCCTTTACAGGGACTCTGGAAACACCATATATTTT.

The rearrangement uses TRBV5-8 and TRBJ1-4, with no clear D. The length of the CDR3 is 14 residues. Between the trimmed V and J ends, which lost 4 bases and 0 bases, there was a span of 7 bases. Germline values: CDR1 SGHTS, CDR2 YDEGEE. The CDR3 region is CASSHGSTNEKLFF. The CDR3 DNA reads as TGTGCCAGCAGCCACGGGTCAACTAATGAAAAACTGTTTTTT.

This chain links TRBV5-1 with TRBJ1-2, with a weak D call TRBD1 (5 bases). Per germline, CDR1 SGHRS and CDR2 YFSETQ. V lost 0 bases, J lost 3 bases, and 15 bases lay in between. The CDR3 runs to 16 residues. The CDR3 sequence is CASSLGGATRYYGYTF. In DNA form, the CDR3 reads TGCGCCAGCAGCTTGGGTGGGGCGACCCGATACTATGGCTACACCTTC.

The sample holds a few counts of this clone. V is TRBV28 and J is TRBJ2-2, with D perhaps matching TRBD1 (5 bases). The CDR3 has 16 residues. Germline assignment: CDR1 MDHEN and CDR2 SYDVKM. V lost 1 base to trimming and J lost 0 bases, with 9 bases between them. The chain's CDR3 is CASSLSRGSNTGELFF. As DNA, the CDR3 is TGTGCCAGCAGTTTATCTAGGGGATCGAACACCGGGGAGCTGTTTTTT. Variable domain in full (rest from reference TRBV28 and TRBJ2-2): DVKVTQSSRYLVKRTGEKVFLECVQDMDHENMFWYRQDPGLGLRLIYFSYDVKMKEKGDIPEGYSVSREKKERFSLILESASTNQTSMYLCASSLSRGSNTGELFFGEGSRLTVL.

This sequence joins TRBV29-1 and TRBJ1-1, with 7 bases fitting TRBD1. The CDR3 consists of 13 residues. With 4 bases clipped from V and 4 bases from J, the junction kept 6 bases outside the gene matches. Germline CDR1 is SQVTM and CDR2 is ANQGSEA. The CDR3 nucleotides read TGCAGCGTTGGGAAGGGGGCAATCACTGAAGCTTTCTTT. As protein: CSVGKGAITEAFF.

J is TRBJ2-1 and V is TRBV5-1; D possibly corresponds to TRBD1 (5 bases). This CDR3 contains 12 residues. Trimming left V 1 base short and J 7 bases short, with 6 bases between. CDR1 and CDR2 from the germline V gene are SGHRS and YFSETQ. CDR3 sequence reads: CASSLQGNEQFF. The DNA of the CDR3 is TGCGCCAGCAGCTTGCAGGGAAATGAGCAGTTCTTC.

This clone was recorded only once. The chain employs TRBV6-5 and TRBJ1-5, with 7 bases that match TRBD1. This CDR3 contains 15 residues. V dropped 9 bases and J dropped 1; count of bases not matched to a gene: 9. Looked up from germline, CDR1 is MNHEY and CDR2 is SVGAGI. The CDR3 coding sequence is TGTGCCAGTGGGACGGAGACAGGGAGCAATCAGCCCCAGCATTTT. Its translation is CASGTETGSNQPQHF.